This is a list of T cell receptor beta chains from one sample in a study of blood T cell repertoires in COVID-19. TCRdb's copy holds only in-frame clones and misses some; the assay was immunoSEQ multiplex PCR. The sample carries roughly 260,000 clones, 82% recorded once. Sequenced material: peripheral blood. Receptors were obtained from a woman in her 70s with acute or convalescent COVID-19. Each CDR3 is given with its conserved first and last residue. Fields, in order: clone size, D gene, V gene, J gene, CDR3 protein, CDR3 DNA. A D gene is named only where the DNA matches it firmly. Only some rows state a clone size, as once, few, many or a class for expanded clones.

size: .
D: TRBD1
V: TRBV7-2
J: TRBJ1-2
CDR3: CASSPGQELYGYTF
DNA: TGTGCCAGCAGCCCCGGACAGGAGCTCTATGGCTACACCTTC

size: .
D: .
V: TRBV7-2
J: TRBJ1-3
CDR3: CASSPGPGYSGNTIYF
DNA: TGTGCCAGCAGCCCAGGCCCCGGTTACTCTGGAAACACCATATATTTT

size: few
D: TRBD1
V: TRBV4-3
J: TRBJ1-2
CDR3: CASSQEAPGGKSYGYTF
DNA: TGCGCCAGCAGCCAAGAAGCCCCAGGGGGCAAGTCATATGGCTACACCTTC

size: .
D: .
V: TRBV28
J: TRBJ2-2
CDR3: CATRGGANTGELFF
DNA: TGTGCCACTCGGGGTGGGGCGAACACCGGGGAGCTGTTTTTT

size: .
D: .
V: TRBV11-2
J: TRBJ1-4
CDR3: CASSFSVGANEKLFF
DNA: TGTGCCAGCAGCTTTTCCGTGGGAGCTAATGAAAAACTGTTTTTT

size: .
D: .
V: TRBV15
J: TRBJ2-1
CDR3: CATSRGGAYNEQFF
DNA: TGTGCCACCAGCAGAGGAGGCGCATACAATGAGCAGTTCTTC

size: .
D: TRBD1
V: TRBV5-6
J: TRBJ1-5
CDR3: CASSSRDRVRGNQPQHF
DNA: TGTGCCAGCAGCAGCCGGGACAGGGTACGCGGCAATCAGCCCCAGCATTTT

size: .
D: TRBD1
V: TRBV4-3
J: TRBJ1-2
CDR3: CASSQRLTGVYGYTF
DNA: TGCGCCAGCAGCCAGCGATTGACAGGGGTGTATGGCTACACCTTC

size: .
D: .
V: TRBV6-5
J: TRBJ2-7
CDR3: CASRTVRGSSYEQYF
DNA: TGTGCCAGCAGAACAGTTAGGGGGAGCTCCTACGAGCAGTACTTC

size: .
D: TRBD1
V: TRBV2
J: TRBJ1-1
CDR3: CASSDDRGLHFF
DNA: TGTGCCAGCAGTGATGACAGGGGGCTCCATTTCTTT

size: .
D: TRBD1
V: TRBV7-9
J: TRBJ1-4
CDR3: CASSPRTGSSEKLFF
DNA: TGTGCCAGCAGTCCAAGGACAGGGTCAAGTGAAAAACTGTTTTTT

size: .
D: TRBD2
V: TRBV4-2
J: TRBJ2-3
CDR3: CASSQTSGGARDTQYF
DNA: TGTGCCAGCAGCCAAACTAGCGGGGGGGCACGGGATACGCAGTATTTT

size: .
D: .
V: TRBV9
J: TRBJ1-2
CDR3: CASSLSGQSSNYGYTF
DNA: TGTGCCAGCAGCCTATCTGGACAGTCGAGTAACTATGGCTACACCTTC

size: .
D: .
V: TRBV11-3
J: TRBJ1-2
CDR3: CASSGGGGFGYTF
DNA: TGTGCCAGCAGCGGGGGAGGAGGCTTCGGCTACACCTTC

size: .
D: .
V: TRBV3-1/TRBV3-2
J: TRBJ1-5
CDR3: CASSQRGISNQPQHF
DNA: TGTGCCAGCAGCCAAAGGGGGATTAGCAATCAGCCCCAGCATTTT

size: .
D: .
V: TRBV12-3/TRBV12-4
J: TRBJ1-2
CDR3: CASSFRRWNGYTF
DNA: TGTGCCAGCAGTTTCAGGAGGTGGAATGGCTACACCTTC

size: .
D: .
V: TRBV29-1
J: TRBJ1-5
CDR3: CSVAQQTGQPQHF
DNA: TGCAGCGTTGCCCAACAGACAGGTCAGCCCCAGCATTTT

size: .
D: TRBD2
V: TRBV5-4
J: TRBJ2-3
CDR3: CASSPTVLAGTSTDTQYF
DNA: TGTGCCAGCAGCCCGACTGTACTAGCGGGGACTAGCACAGATACGCAGTATTTT

size: .
D: TRBD2
V: TRBV7-8
J: TRBJ2-2
CDR3: CASSLGGTISTNTGELFF
DNA: TGTGCCAGCAGCTTAGGGGGGACTATCTCTACGAACACCGGGGAGCTGTTTTTT

size: .
D: .
V: TRBV2
J: TRBJ1-1
CDR3: CASSEGGPEAFF
DNA: TGTGCCAGCAGTGAAGGGGGCCCTGAAGCTTTCTTT

size: .
D: TRBD2
V: TRBV5-1
J: TRBJ2-1
CDR3: CASKGTSGASYNEQFF
DNA: TGCGCCAGCAAAGGAACTAGCGGGGCCTCCTACAATGAGCAGTTCTTC

size: few
D: TRBD2
V: TRBV9
J: TRBJ2-5
CDR3: CASALGGETQYF
DNA: TGTGCCAGCGCTCTGGGGGGGGAGACCCAGTACTTC

size: .
D: TRBD2
V: TRBV4-1
J: TRBJ2-1
CDR3: CASSQDEGLAVNEQFF
DNA: TGCGCCAGCAGCCAAGACGAAGGACTAGCGGTAAATGAGCAGTTCTTC

size: .
D: .
V: TRBV27
J: TRBJ1-2
CDR3: CASSLGSGITGYTF
DNA: TGTGCCAGCAGTTTGGGGAGTGGAATTACGGGCTACACCTTC

size: .
D: TRBD1
V: TRBV29-1
J: TRBJ1-1
CDR3: CSADRGTEAFF
DNA: TGCAGCGCTGACAGGGGTACTGAAGCTTTCTTT

size: .
D: .
V: TRBV10-1
J: TRBJ1-3
CDR3: CASSVSSGNTIYF
DNA: TGCGCCAGCAGTGTCAGCTCTGGAAACACCATATATTTT

size: .
D: TRBD2
V: TRBV7-8
J: TRBJ2-7
CDR3: CASRLSGGAYEQYF
DNA: TGTGCCAGCAGACTTAGCGGGGGGGCTTACGAGCAGTACTTC

size: few
D: TRBD1
V: TRBV3-1/TRBV3-2
J: TRBJ1-1
CDR3: CASSDMTGKNTEAFF
DNA: TGTGCCAGCAGTGATATGACAGGGAAGAACACTGAAGCTTTCTTT

size: .
D: .
V: TRBV7-2
J: TRBJ2-7
CDR3: CASSLEGQGGYEQYF
DNA: TGTGCCAGCAGCTTAGAAGGTCAGGGGGGCTACGAGCAGTACTTC

size: many
D: TRBD1
V: TRBV7-6
J: TRBJ1-3
CDR3: CASSLGTGPGNTIYF
DNA: TGTGCCAGCAGCTTAGGGACAGGGCCAGGAAACACCATATATTTT

size: .
D: .
V: TRBV5-6
J: TRBJ1-2
CDR3: CASSTGTRNYGYTF
DNA: TGTGCCAGCAGCACCGGGACTCGAAACTATGGCTACACCTTC

size: .
D: .
V: TRBV7-2
J: TRBJ1-2
CDR3: CASSPGHLAGYTF
DNA: TGTGCCAGCAGCCCGGGACACTTAGCCGGCTACACCTTC

size: .
D: .
V: TRBV19
J: TRBJ1-1
CDR3: CASRDSVLRLMNTEAFF
DNA: TGTGCCAGTAGGGACAGTGTCCTTCGCTTGATGAACACTGAAGCTTTCTTT

size: few
D: .
V: TRBV6-2/TRBV6-3
J: TRBJ2-1
CDR3: CASSYSVERGNYNEQFF
DNA: TGTGCCAGCAGTTACTCGGTGGAGCGAGGGAACTACAATGAGCAGTTCTTC

size: few
D: .
V: TRBV14
J: TRBJ1-1
CDR3: CASSLMGGTSNEAFF
DNA: TGTGCCAGCAGCCTGATGGGGGGGACTTCTAATGAAGCTTTCTTT

size: .
D: .
V: TRBV12-2
J: TRBJ1-6
CDR3: CASRDRARGRSPLHF
DNA: TGTGCAAGTCGCGACCGGGCCCGAGGGAGGTCACCCCTCCACTTT

size: .
D: .
V: TRBV6-5
J: TRBJ1-6
CDR3: CASSLQGDVNSPLHF
DNA: TGTGCCAGCAGCTTACAGGGCGACGTTAATTCACCCCTCCACTTT

size: .
D: .
V: TRBV7-9
J: TRBJ2-1
CDR3: CASSLQGLAEQFF
DNA: TGTGCCAGCAGCTTACAGGGGTTGGCTGAGCAGTTCTTC

size: .
D: TRBD2
V: TRBV5-6
J: TRBJ2-7
CDR3: CASIPRGVSYEQYF
DNA: TGTGCCAGCATCCCGCGGGGGGTCTCCTACGAGCAGTACTTC

size: .
D: .
V: TRBV3-1/TRBV3-2
J: TRBJ1-1
CDR3: CASSQVAGWNTEAFF
DNA: TGTGCCAGCAGCCAAGTGGCAGGCTGGAACACTGAAGCTTTCTTT

size: once
D: .
V: TRBV18
J: TRBJ1-2
CDR3: CASSPPGAGYGYTF
DNA: TGTGCCAGCTCACCACCGGGGGCAGGGTATGGCTACACCTTC

size: .
D: .
V: TRBV11-1
J: TRBJ1-1
CDR3: CASSVGRWGASEAFF
DNA: TGTGCCAGCAGCGTCGGAAGATGGGGCGCATCCGAAGCTTTCTTT

size: .
D: TRBD1
V: TRBV7-9
J: TRBJ1-4
CDR3: CASSRDRGFVEKLFF
DNA: TGTGCCAGCAGCCGGGACAGGGGATTTGTCGAAAAACTGTTTTTT

size: .
D: .
V: TRBV6-1
J: TRBJ1-5
CDR3: CASSVRGGGGNQPQHF
DNA: TGTGCCAGCAGTGTCCGGGGCGGCGGGGGCAATCAGCCCCAGCATTTT

size: .
D: TRBD1
V: TRBV20-1
J: TRBJ1-2
CDR3: CSAGQGGGYTF
DNA: TGCAGTGCCGGACAGGGGGGAGGCTACACCTTC

size: .
D: .
V: TRBV3-1/TRBV3-2
J: TRBJ1-2
CDR3: CASSQNSGQKNYGYTF
DNA: TGTGCCAGCAGCCAAAACTCAGGACAGAAAAACTATGGCTACACCTTC